This T cell receptor beta chain is from a study of shared clonotypes between healthy human individuals. About the research overall: Donors were a couple of women and three men aged 18 to 49. Every donor yielded three CD4 naive, three CD4 memory, two CD8 naive and one CD8 memory plate. Study-wide points: Limited genetic and exposure-history diversity came from having few donors.

Sequencing used immunoSEQ multiplex PCR; TCRdb keeps in-frame clones, though not all of them. This sample yields approximately 2.5 million clones, of which just over 90% are seen a single time; roughly 0.13% belongs to the top ten. On this clone itself: Its target is unknown.

CDR1 KGHSH and CDR2 LQKENI come from the germline V gene. After removal of 1 base from V and 5 bases from J, the junction contained 9 bases not matched to a gene. The CDR3 runs to 17 residues. Splitting the CD4+ cells yielded a CD45RA+ naive subset and a CD45RA-negative memory subset. This chain uses TRBV18 with TRBJ2-2; TRBD2 matches at 8 bases. The sample was naive CD4+ T cells sorted from blood. The subset was: CD45RA+ positively selected. The sequence was obtained from a man between 18 and 35 years old in good health. This CDR3 is CASSPRTGLGQTGELFF. In DNA form, the CDR3 reads TGTGCCAGCTCACCACGGACGGGACTAGGTCAGACCGGGGAGCTGTTTTTT.